This T cell receptor (beta chain) was identified during a study of shared clonotypes between healthy human individuals. Overall study results and limits: Non-shared clonotypes had lower generation probabilities than clonotypes shared by all four sorted-subset donors.

Concerning this clone: What it binds is unknown.

Genomic DNA from each subset was divided evenly over several immunoSEQ plates. Data came from immunoSEQ multiplex PCR; TCRdb stores just in-frame clones and leaves some out. The sample has over 1.4 million clones; roughly 96% are singletons. CDR1 and CDR2 from the germline V gene are SGHRS and YFSETQ. The length of the CDR3 is 14 residues. V shed 4 bases and J 0 bases; nucleotides not matched to a gene: 0. The chain couples TRBV5-1 to TRBJ2-3; the match to TRBD1 covers 9 bases. The sample consisted of naive CD4+ T cells sorted from blood. Regarding subset: CD45RA+ positively selected. This clonotype was obtained from a man aged 25 to 40 in good health. CDR3 nucleotides: TGCGCCAGCAGCGGGACAGGGAGCACAGATACGCAGTATTTT. Protein product: CASSGTGSTDTQYF. The whole variable domain, filled in from reference TRBV5-1 and TRBJ2-3, reads KAGVTQTPRYLIKTRGQQVTLSCSPISGHRSVSWYQQTPGQGLQFLFEYFSETQRNKGNFPGRFSGRQFSNSRSEMNVSTLELGDSALYLCASSGTGSTDTQYFGPGTRLTVL.